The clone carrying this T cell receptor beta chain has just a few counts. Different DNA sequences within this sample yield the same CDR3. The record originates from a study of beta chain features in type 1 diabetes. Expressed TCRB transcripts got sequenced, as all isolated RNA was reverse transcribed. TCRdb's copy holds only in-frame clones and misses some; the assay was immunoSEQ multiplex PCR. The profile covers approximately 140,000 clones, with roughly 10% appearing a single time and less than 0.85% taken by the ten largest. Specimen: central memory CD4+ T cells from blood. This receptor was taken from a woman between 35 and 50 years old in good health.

CDR3 loop: CASSLQGGNTEAFF. The CDR3, as DNA: TGCGCCAGCAGCTTACAGGGGGGGAACACTGAAGCTTTCTTT. This rearrangement joins TRBV5-1 to TRBJ1-1; 8 bases are shared with TRBD1. Germline CDR1 is SGHRS and CDR2 is YFSETQ. The V and J ends lost 2 bases and 1 base, in that order; junction bases with no gene match: 1. The CDR3 is made up of 14 amino acids.